This is a list of T cell receptor beta chains from one sample in a study of cytomegalovirus exposure and HLA in healthy donors. Profiling relied on immunoSEQ multiplex PCR, and the TCRdb table lists in-frame clones only, not all of them. The record lists 130,000 or so clones, of which the ten most abundant hold about 2%. Sequencing input: PBMCs. The receptors originated from a woman aged 18-30 years in good health and CMV-seronegative. The CDR3 runs from the conserved cysteine through the conserved F or W. D genes are given only for firm matches.

v_gene: TRBV5-1; d_gene: TRBD2; j_gene: TRBJ2-1; len: 16; CDR3nt: TGCGCCAGCAGCCTTGGGGGGACTACGATGGTCGATGAGCAGTTCTTC; CDR3aa: CASSLGGTTMVDEQFF
v_gene: TRBV11-3; d_gene: TRBD1; j_gene: TRBJ2-2; len: 15; CDR3nt: TGTGCCAGCAGCTCAGGGGGCGCGGGCACCGGGGAGCTGTTTTTT; CDR3aa: CASSSGGAGTGELFF
v_gene: TRBV5-1; d_gene: TRBD1; j_gene: TRBJ1-1; len: 14; CDR3nt: TGCGCCAGCAGCTTAACAGGGGGTGGCACTGAAGCTTTCTTT; CDR3aa: CASSLTGGGTEAFF
v_gene: TRBV5-1; d_gene: TRBD2; j_gene: TRBJ2-7; len: 15; CDR3nt: TGCGCCAGCAGCTTAACTAGCGGAAGCTCCTACGAGCAGTACTTC; CDR3aa: CASSLTSGSSYEQYF
v_gene: TRBV4-1; d_gene: TRBD2; j_gene: TRBJ2-7; len: 17; CDR3nt: TGCGCCAGCAGCCAACTGAAATGGACTAGCGGACCCTACGAGCAGTACTTC; CDR3aa: CASSQLKWTSGPYEQYF
v_gene: TRBV4-3; d_gene: NA; j_gene: TRBJ2-1; len: 14; CDR3nt: TGCGCCAGCAGCCAAAATAGCAGAAACAATGAGCAGTTCTTC; CDR3aa: CASSQNSRNNEQFF
v_gene: TRBV6-1; d_gene: NA; j_gene: TRBJ2-6; len: 18; CDR3nt: TGTGCCAGCAGTGTATTCGGGGGGCAGGTTACTGGGGCCAACGTCCTGACTTTC; CDR3aa: CASSVFGGQVTGANVLTF
v_gene: TRBV7-6; d_gene: NA; j_gene: TRBJ1-4; len: 16; CDR3nt: TGTGCCAGCAGCGAACAGAACAGGCCCGATGGGGAAAAACTGTTTTTT; CDR3aa: CASSEQNRPDGEKLFF
v_gene: TRBV9; d_gene: TRBD2; j_gene: TRBJ2-7; len: 14; CDR3nt: TGTGCCAGCAGCGCGAGCGGGAGTTTGTACGAGCAGTACTTC; CDR3aa: CASSASGSLYEQYF
v_gene: TRBV14; d_gene: NA; j_gene: TRBJ1-1; len: 12; CDR3nt: TGTGCCAGCAGCCCTAACGGGGTATCGGCTTTCTTT; CDR3aa: CASSPNGVSAFF
v_gene: TRBV18; d_gene: NA; j_gene: TRBJ2-1; len: 15; CDR3nt: TGTGCCAGCTCACCAGGACTCGAGGCTTCGTTTCTTCAGTTCTTC; CDR3aa: CASSPGLEASFLQFF
v_gene: TRBV7-9; d_gene: TRBD1; j_gene: TRBJ1-1; len: 14; CDR3nt: TGTGCCAGCAGCTTACAGGGGGCAAATACTGAAGCTTTCTTT; CDR3aa: CASSLQGANTEAFF
v_gene: TRBV10-3; d_gene: NA; j_gene: TRBJ2-1; len: 13; CDR3nt: TGTGCCATCGGGATGGGACTCCCCAATGAGCAGTTCTTC; CDR3aa: CAIGMGLPNEQFF
v_gene: TRBV7-3; d_gene: NA; j_gene: TRBJ2-1; len: 13; CDR3nt: TGTGCCAGCAGCCCCACTCCGGACAATGAGCAGTTCTTC; CDR3aa: CASSPTPDNEQFF
v_gene: TRBV7-9; d_gene: NA; j_gene: TRBJ2-5; len: 13; CDR3nt: TGTGCCGTTCACCCTAGCGACCAAGAGACCCAGTACTTC; CDR3aa: CAVHPSDQETQYF
v_gene: TRBV6-1; d_gene: NA; j_gene: TRBJ2-5; len: 14; CDR3nt: TGTGCCGGCAGTGGATTCAGCCTGGGGGGGACCCAGTACTTC; CDR3aa: CAGSGFSLGGTQYF
v_gene: TRBV19; d_gene: NA; j_gene: TRBJ2-1; len: 15; CDR3nt: TGTGCCAGTAAGTTGGTAGCGAGCTCCTACAATGAGCAGTTCTTC; CDR3aa: CASKLVASSYNEQFF
v_gene: TRBV6-1; d_gene: NA; j_gene: TRBJ2-3; len: 14; CDR3nt: TGTGCCAGCATAAAAGGACAGATCTTAGATACGCAGTATTTT; CDR3aa: CASIKGQILDTQYF
v_gene: TRBV6-4; d_gene: NA; j_gene: TRBJ2-1; len: 14; CDR3nt: TGTGCCAGCAGTGACCCCCCACAGCACAATGAGCAGTTCTTC; CDR3aa: CASSDPPQHNEQFF
v_gene: TRBV18; d_gene: NA; j_gene: TRBJ2-3; len: 13; CDR3nt: TGTGCCAGCTCACAACTAAGCACAGATACGCAGTATTTT; CDR3aa: CASSQLSTDTQYF
v_gene: TRBV13; d_gene: TRBD2; j_gene: TRBJ2-5; len: 17; CDR3nt: TGTGCCAGCAGTCTGACTAGCGGGAGGGTCCGGGGGGAGACCCAGTACTTC; CDR3aa: CASSLTSGRVRGETQYF
v_gene: TRBV13; d_gene: NA; j_gene: TRBJ2-7; len: 17; CDR3nt: TGTGCCAGCAGCCGAAGGGGGGGCAGGAGTGGAGGCTACGAGCAGTACTTC; CDR3aa: CASSRRGGRSGGYEQYF
v_gene: TRBV7-9; d_gene: TRBD2; j_gene: TRBJ2-1; len: 17; CDR3nt: TGTGCCAGCAGCTCATCTGGAGTTAGCGGGAGTTGGTATGAGCAGTTCTTC; CDR3aa: CASSSSGVSGSWYEQFF
v_gene: TRBV11-3; d_gene: TRBD2; j_gene: TRBJ2-3; len: 14; CDR3nt: TGTGCCAGCAGCGCCGCTAGCGGGAGTGATACGCAGTATTTT; CDR3aa: CASSAASGSDTQYF
v_gene: TRBV7-9; d_gene: TRBD1; j_gene: TRBJ1-1; len: 14; CDR3nt: TGTGCCAGCAGCCCGCTACAGGGGAGCACTGAAGCTTTCTTT; CDR3aa: CASSPLQGSTEAFF
v_gene: TRBV7-3; d_gene: NA; j_gene: TRBJ2-3; len: 15; CDR3nt: TGTGCCAGCAGCCTTGGACTGGCCTCTACAGATACGCAGTATTTT; CDR3aa: CASSLGLASTDTQYF
v_gene: TRBV11-1; d_gene: TRBD2; j_gene: TRBJ2-7; len: 15; CDR3nt: TGTGCCAGCAGCTTAGCGCCGGGAGGGCCGTACGAGCAGTACTTC; CDR3aa: CASSLAPGGPYEQYF
v_gene: TRBV10-3; d_gene: TRBD2; j_gene: TRBJ2-1; len: 16; CDR3nt: TGTGCCATCAGTAGGACTAGCGGGAGTCGGTACAATGAGCAGTTCTTC; CDR3aa: CAISRTSGSRYNEQFF
v_gene: TRBV7-2; d_gene: TRBD2; j_gene: TRBJ2-1; len: 16; CDR3nt: TGTGCCAGCAGCTTAGAGTTCATTGGGAGGGCCCATGAGCAGTTCTTC; CDR3aa: CASSLEFIGRAHEQFF
v_gene: TRBV10-1; d_gene: NA; j_gene: TRBJ2-3; len: 15; CDR3nt: TGCGCCAGCAGTGACGGCGGGACGAGCACAGATACGCAGTATTTT; CDR3aa: CASSDGGTSTDTQYF
v_gene: TRBV2; d_gene: TRBD2; j_gene: TRBJ2-7; len: 14; CDR3nt: TGTGCCAGCAGTGAGGGGGGGGTAGGGTACGAGCAGTACTTC; CDR3aa: CASSEGGVGYEQYF
v_gene: TRBV6-6; d_gene: TRBD1; j_gene: TRBJ2-1; len: 13; CDR3nt: TGTGCCAGCACTCAGGGGGCTCACAATGAGCAGTTCTTC; CDR3aa: CASTQGAHNEQFF
v_gene: TRBV9; d_gene: TRBD2; j_gene: TRBJ2-7; len: 16; CDR3nt: TGTGCCAGCAGCGCCAGACCTAGCGGGAGGTTAGACGAGCAGTACTTC; CDR3aa: CASSARPSGRLDEQYF
v_gene: TRBV19; d_gene: NA; j_gene: TRBJ1-5; len: 14; CDR3nt: TGTGCCAGTAACCCCCGGCAGGGCGGTCAGCCCCAGCATTTT; CDR3aa: CASNPRQGGQPQHF
v_gene: TRBV5-6; d_gene: NA; j_gene: TRBJ2-6; len: 16; CDR3nt: TGTGCCAGCAGCTTGTTAAGGGGCAGTGGGGCCAACGTCCTGACTTTC; CDR3aa: CASSLLRGSGANVLTF
v_gene: TRBV11-3; d_gene: NA; j_gene: TRBJ2-2; len: 14; CDR3nt: TGTGCCAGCAGCTCCGGAGGCGGCACCGGGGAGCTGTTTTTT; CDR3aa: CASSSGGGTGELFF
v_gene: TRBV11-3; d_gene: TRBD1; j_gene: TRBJ2-1; len: 15; CDR3nt: TGTGCCAGCAGCCCGCTATCCGGCGGGACAGGTGAGCAGTTCTTC; CDR3aa: CASSPLSGGTGEQFF
v_gene: TRBV6-5; d_gene: TRBD1; j_gene: TRBJ1-2; len: 14; CDR3nt: TGTGCCAGCAGAACAGGACAGGGGGCGAGTGGCTACACCTTC; CDR3aa: CASRTGQGASGYTF
v_gene: TRBV27; d_gene: TRBD2; j_gene: TRBJ2-2; len: 19; CDR3nt: TGTGCCAGCAGTCCCAACGGGCTAGCGGGGCGGGGGAACACCGGGGAGCTGTTTTTT; CDR3aa: CASSPNGLAGRGNTGELFF
v_gene: TRBV13; d_gene: TRBD2; j_gene: TRBJ2-3; len: 14; CDR3nt: TGTGCCAGCAGCACTAGCGGCATCACAGATACGCAGTATTTT; CDR3aa: CASSTSGITDTQYF
v_gene: TRBV29-1; d_gene: TRBD1; j_gene: TRBJ2-5; len: 14; CDR3nt: TGCAGCGTCCAAGGGACAGGGTACCAAGAGACCCAGTACTTC; CDR3aa: CSVQGTGYQETQYF
v_gene: TRBV5-1; d_gene: NA; j_gene: TRBJ2-3; len: 14; CDR3nt: TGCGCCAGCCGATTAGCGGATTACACAGATACGCAGTATTTT; CDR3aa: CASRLADYTDTQYF
v_gene: TRBV5-1; d_gene: TRBD2; j_gene: TRBJ2-1; len: 18; CDR3nt: TGCGCCAGCAGCTCCGGGACTAGCGGGAAATCCTCCTACAATGAGCAGTTCTTC; CDR3aa: CASSSGTSGKSSYNEQFF
v_gene: TRBV5-1; d_gene: NA; j_gene: TRBJ2-6; len: 18; CDR3nt: TGCGCCAGCAGCTTGGTTCAGGGAATCCTCTCTGGGGCCAACGTCCTGACTTTC; CDR3aa: CASSLVQGILSGANVLTF
v_gene: TRBV5-1; d_gene: NA; j_gene: TRBJ1-2; len: 17; CDR3nt: TGCGCCAGCAGCTTGCGAGGCCTGGGGCTCCCGGACTATGGCTACACCTTC; CDR3aa: CASSLRGLGLPDYGYTF